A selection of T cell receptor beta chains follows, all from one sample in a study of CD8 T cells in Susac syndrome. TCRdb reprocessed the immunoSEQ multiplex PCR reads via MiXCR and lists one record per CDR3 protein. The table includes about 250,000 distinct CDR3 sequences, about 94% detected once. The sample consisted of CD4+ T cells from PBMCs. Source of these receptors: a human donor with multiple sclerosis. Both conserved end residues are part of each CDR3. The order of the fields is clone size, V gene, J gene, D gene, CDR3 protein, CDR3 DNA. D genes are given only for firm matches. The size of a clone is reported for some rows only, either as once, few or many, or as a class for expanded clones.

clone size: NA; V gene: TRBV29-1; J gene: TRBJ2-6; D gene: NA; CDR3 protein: CSVFAAGANVLTF; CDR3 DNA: TGCAGCGTTTTCGCCGCTGGGGCCAACGTCCTGACTTTC
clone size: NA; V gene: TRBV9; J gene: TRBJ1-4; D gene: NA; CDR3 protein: CASSVTPGATTNEKLFF; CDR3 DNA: TGTGCCAGCAGCGTAACCCCTGGGGCCACAACTAATGAAAAACTGTTTTTT
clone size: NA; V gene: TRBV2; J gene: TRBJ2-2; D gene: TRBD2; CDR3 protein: CASRLGAGGDTGELFF; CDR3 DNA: TGTGCCAGCAGGCTTGGCGCGGGGGGTGACACCGGGGAGCTGTTTTTT
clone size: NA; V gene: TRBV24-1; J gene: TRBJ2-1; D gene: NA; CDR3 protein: CATSAASGVYNEQFF; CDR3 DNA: TGTGCCACCAGTGCTGCGAGCGGAGTCTACAATGAGCAGTTCTTC
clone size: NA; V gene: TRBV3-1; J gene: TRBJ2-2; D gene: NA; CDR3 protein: CASSQQSDTGELFF; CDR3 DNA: TGTGCCAGCAGCCAACAGTCAGACACCGGGGAGCTGTTTTTT
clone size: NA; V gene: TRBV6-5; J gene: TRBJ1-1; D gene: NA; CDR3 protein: CASSYSRRNTEAFF; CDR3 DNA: TGTGCCAGCAGTTACTCGCGGCGGAACACTGAAGCTTTCTTT
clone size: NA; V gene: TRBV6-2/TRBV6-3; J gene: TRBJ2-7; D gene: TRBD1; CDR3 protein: CASSYGTEVEQYF; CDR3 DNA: TGTGCCAGCAGTTATGGGACAGAAGTAGAGCAGTACTTC
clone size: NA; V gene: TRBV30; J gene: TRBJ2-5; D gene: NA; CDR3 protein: CAWSVRGVQETQYF; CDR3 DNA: TGTGCCTGGAGTGTAAGGGGGGTACAAGAGACCCAGTACTTC
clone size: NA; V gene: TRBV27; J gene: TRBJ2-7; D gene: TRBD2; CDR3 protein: CASSALAMPYEQYF; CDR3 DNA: TGTGCCAGCAGTGCACTAGCGATGCCCTACGAGCAGTACTTC
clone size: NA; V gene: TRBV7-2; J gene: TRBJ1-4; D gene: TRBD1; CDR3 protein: CASSLRTGRGANEKLFF; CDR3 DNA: TGTGCCAGCAGCTTGAGGACAGGGCGGGGGGCTAATGAAAAACTGTTTTTT
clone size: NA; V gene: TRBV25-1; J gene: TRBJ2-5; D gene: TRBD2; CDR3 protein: CASSEFAGGQETQYF; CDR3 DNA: TGTGCCAGCAGTGAATTTGCGGGGGGGCAGGAGACCCAGTACTTC
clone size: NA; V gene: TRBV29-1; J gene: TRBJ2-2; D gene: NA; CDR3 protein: CSVGTVGAGELFF; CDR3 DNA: TGCAGCGTTGGGACAGTGGGAGCCGGGGAGCTGTTTTTT
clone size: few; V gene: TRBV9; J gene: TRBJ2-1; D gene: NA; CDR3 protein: CASSVGPYNEQFF; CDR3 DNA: TGTGCCAGCAGCGTAGGTCCCTACAATGAGCAGTTCTTC
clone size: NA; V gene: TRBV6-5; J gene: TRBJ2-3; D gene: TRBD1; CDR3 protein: CASSRTGGSDTQYF; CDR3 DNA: TGTGCCAGCAGTAGGACAGGGGGCTCAGATACGCAGTATTTT
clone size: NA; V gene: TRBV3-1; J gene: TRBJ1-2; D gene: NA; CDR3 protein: CASSQGGVSYTF; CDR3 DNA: TGTGCCAGCAGCCAAGGCGGGGTCAGCTACACCTTC
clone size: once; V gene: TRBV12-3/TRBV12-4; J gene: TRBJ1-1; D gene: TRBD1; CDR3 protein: CASSLARRGLIVRDQAFF; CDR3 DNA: TGTGCCAGCAGTTTAGCGCGTAGGGGGCTAATCGTTCGAGACCAAGCTTTCTTT
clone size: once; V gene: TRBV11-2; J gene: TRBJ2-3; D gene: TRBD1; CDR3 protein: CASSQGTAAADTQYF; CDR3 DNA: TGTGCCAGCAGCCAAGGGACAGCCGCGGCAGATACGCAGTATTTT
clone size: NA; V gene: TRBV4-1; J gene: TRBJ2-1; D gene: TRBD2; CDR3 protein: CASSQGLARTPEQFF; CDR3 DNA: TGCGCCAGCAGCCAGGGACTAGCAAGGACTCCTGAGCAGTTCTTC
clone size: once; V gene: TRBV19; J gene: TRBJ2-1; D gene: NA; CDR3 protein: CASSIRTGTHSYNEQFF; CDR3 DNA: TGTGCCAGTAGTATAAGGACCGGGACACACTCCTACAATGAGCAGTTCTTC
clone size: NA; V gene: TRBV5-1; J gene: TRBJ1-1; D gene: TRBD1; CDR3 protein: CASSPGTGGRNTEAFF; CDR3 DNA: TGCGCCAGCAGCCCGGGGACAGGGGGAAGGAACACTGAAGCTTTCTTT
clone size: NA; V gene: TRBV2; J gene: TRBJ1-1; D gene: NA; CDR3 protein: CASSEAPGTMNTEAFF; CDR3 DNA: TGTGCCAGCAGTGAAGCCCCCGGGACGATGAACACTGAAGCTTTCTTT
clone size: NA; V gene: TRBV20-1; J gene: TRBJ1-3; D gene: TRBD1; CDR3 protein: CSATGGTGENTIYF; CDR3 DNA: TGCAGTGCCACGGGAGGGACAGGGGAAAACACCATATATTTT
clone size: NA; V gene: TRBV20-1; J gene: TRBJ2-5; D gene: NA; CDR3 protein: CSARDIGEETQYF; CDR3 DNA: TGCAGTGCTAGAGATATAGGGGAAGAGACCCAGTACTTC